These 24 T cell receptor beta chains share one sample of origin, sequenced in a study of T cell repertoires in cytomegalovirus infection. Their target antigens are unknown. TCRdb redid the calling of the reads with MiXCR, one entry per CDR3 protein. Counted here are 900,000 to 950,000 distinct CDR3 sequences, around 30% occurring once; the ten biggest clones make up over 13%. Sequencing was performed on cultured CD8+ T cells from PBMCs, taken from culture after CMV antigen stimulation. These TCRs come from a human donor in good health (CMV status not recorded). Some clones in this sample may be carry-over from other donors' samples.

This clonotype showed up just a few times. This chain joins TRBV12-3 or TRBV12-4 and TRBJ2-7, with 14 bases fitting TRBD2. The J segment lost 7 bases and the V segment lost 3 bases, leaving 11 bases of the junction unmatched. The CDR3 is made up of 17 amino acids. The chain's CDR3 is CASSFTPRLAGGDEQYF. The DNA of the CDR3 is TGTGCCAGCAGTTTCACACCCCGACTAGCGGGGGGGGATGAGCAGTACTTC.

This clonotype was counted at least ten times. This chain joins TRBV7-6 and TRBJ1-1, with 9 bases that match TRBD1. Trimming removed 4 bases from V and 3 bases from J; junction bases left unmatched: 12. Germline V gives CDR1 SGHVS, CDR2 FNYEAQ. The CDR3 spans 17 residues. The CDR3 DNA reads TGTGCCAGCAGCTCTAGCCTCTCCGGGACAGGGCACACTGAAGCTTTCTTT. Protein sequence: CASSSSLSGTGHTEAFF. The full variable domain, with the rest looked up from reference TRBV7-6 and TRBJ1-1, is GAGVSQSPRYKVTKRGQDVALRCDPISGHVSLYWYRQALGQGPEFLTYFNYEAQQDKSGLPNDRFSAERPEGSISTLTIQRTEQRDSAMYRCASSSSLSGTGHTEAFFGQGTRLTVV.

This clonotype was seen many times. V usage is TRBV7-2 and J usage is TRBJ2-3; 9 bases agree with TRBD1. The V and J ends lost 4 bases and 6 bases, in that order; junction bases with no gene match: 8. CDR1 is SGHTA and CDR2 is FQGNSA in the germline V gene. The CDR3 is 15 amino acids. CDR3 residues: CASSSGQGYRDTQYF. CDR3 sequence (DNA): TGTGCCAGCAGCTCGGGACAGGGATATAGGGATACGCAGTATTTT.

At least ten counts were recorded for this clonotype. V gene TRBV7-2 combines with J gene TRBJ1-5; D gene unclear. Between the trimmed V and J ends, which lost 3 bases and 0 bases, there was a span of 6 bases. Per germline, CDR1 SGHTA and CDR2 FQGNSA. CDR3 size: 14 residues. DNA of the CDR3: TGTGCCAGCAGCTTGAAAGCTAGCAATCAGCCCCAGCATTTT. As protein: CASSLKASNQPQHF.

In this sample, this clonotype turned up a few times. V is TRBV27 and J is TRBJ1-5; possible D gene TRBD1, 5 bases. This CDR3 contains 16 residues. Trimming pared 1 base from V and 1 base from J, leaving 11 bases between. Looked up from germline, CDR1 is MNHEY and CDR2 is SMNVEV (reference sequence). CDR3 in DNA: TGTGCCAGCAGTTTATGGACACCCCCCAGCAATCAGCCCCAGCATTTT. Its translation: CASSLWTPPSNQPQHF.

Ten or more counts support this clonotype. The rearrangement uses TRBV7-2 and TRBJ1-3; D gene ambiguous. The ends were cut back, 4 bases at V and 0 bases at J, with 10 bases in the middle. The CDR3 runs 15 residues. Germline V gene sequence: CDR1 SGHTA, CDR2 FQGNSA. The CDR3 DNA follows: TGTGCCAGCAGCTCCGACGGGATCTCTGGAAACACCATATATTTT. It codes for CASSSDGISGNTIYF.

The V and J genes are TRBV18 and TRBJ1-2; 7 nucleotides align to TRBD1. Germline V CDR1 and CDR2: KGHSH, LQKENI. This CDR3 contains 16 residues. Unmatched junction bases numbered 9, after V lost 0 bases and J lost 5 bases. DNA of the CDR3: TGTGCCAGCTCACCACCGACCCTGGACAGGCATTATGGCTACACCTTC. Its translation is CASSPPTLDRHYGYTF.

This chain joins TRBV4-1 and TRBJ1-1; TRBD1 matches at 7 bases. V lost 3 bases to trimming and J lost 0 bases; unmatched junction nucleotides: 10. The CDR3 contains 17 residues. CDR1 MGHRA and CDR2 YSYEKL come from the germline V gene. In DNA form, the CDR3 reads TGCGCCAGCAGCCAGCTCAGCGGACAGGCAATGAACACTGAAGCTTTCTTT. Its protein product is CASSQLSGQAMNTEAFF.

This CDR3 reads CASSYFPRSAYTGELFF. For the CDR3, the DNA is TGTGCCAGCAGTTACTTTCCCCGATCAGCTTACACCGGGGAGCTGTTTTTT. The genes are TRBV6-2 or TRBV6-3 and TRBJ2-2; D is uncertain. The V and J ends lost 1 base and 3 bases respectively, with 15 bases between them. The CDR3 is made up of 17 amino acids. Per the germline V gene, CDR1 is MNHEY and CDR2 is SVGEGT.

This clonotype was found a few times. The chain recombines TRBV7-6 with TRBJ2-7, with 11 bases identical to TRBD2. The CDR3 runs to 15 residues. Germline V gives CDR1 SGHVS, CDR2 FNYEAQ. V lost 4 bases, J lost 2 bases, and 4 bases stayed unmatched. DNA of the CDR3: TGTGCCAGCAGCTCAGGACTAGCGGGCCCCTACGAGCAGTACGTC. Amino acids: CASSSGLAGPYEQYV.

J is TRBJ2-7 and V is TRBV29-1; 7 nucleotides align to TRBD1. This CDR3 is built from 14 residues. Germline lookup yields CDR1 SQVTM and CDR2 ANQGSEA. J gave up 0 bases and V 0 bases, and 2 bases lay outside the gene matches. The CDR3 region has the DNA TGCAGCGTTGAAGAGACAGGGAGCTCCTACGAGCAGTACTTC. Protein: CSVEETGSSYEQYF.

The V gene is TRBV4-1, the J gene TRBJ1-5; D is undetermined. There are 15 residues in the CDR3. The germline V gene encodes CDR1 MGHRA and CDR2 YSYEKL. Trimming cost V 0 bases and J 3 bases, with 9 bases left between them. The CDR3 loop reads CASSQDLGYNQPQHF. The DNA of the CDR3 is TGCGCCAGCAGCCAAGATTTGGGGTACAATCAGCCCCAGCATTTT.

In this sample, this clonotype turned up a few times. This chain uses TRBV20-1 with TRBJ1-5; 7 bases align to TRBD1. This CDR3 has 14 residues. V trimming: 5 bases; J trimming: 0 bases; junction bases outside the gene matches: 4. Germline values: CDR1 DFQATT, CDR2 SNEGSKA (reference sequence). In DNA form, the CDR3 reads TGCAGTGCTGCAGGGGGGAGTAGCAATCAGCCCCAGCATTTT. Translated, it gives CSAAGGSSNQPQHF.

V is TRBV6-5 and J is TRBJ1-2; D remains unclear. Germline V gene lookup returns CDR1 MNHEY and CDR2 SVGAGI. The CDR3 has 16 amino acids. The germline V and J ends were trimmed by 2 bases and 5 bases, with 18 bases remaining between them. In DNA, the CDR3 is TGTGCCAGCAGTTACGAGGGAGCATGGGGTGTTTATGGCTACACCTTC. This codes for CASSYEGAWGVYGYTF.

The genes are TRBV7-9 and TRBJ2-1; 7 bases fit TRBD2. In germline, CDR1 is SEHNR, CDR2 FQNEAQ (reference sequence). J was trimmed by 9 bases and V by 2 bases; bases with no gene match: 4. The CDR3 has 13 amino acids. The CDR3 region is CASSLLGGGEQFF. CDR3 bases: TGTGCCAGCAGCTTACTGGGCGGGGGTGAGCAGTTCTTC.

In its sample, this clonotype was seen a few times. J is TRBJ2-3 and V is TRBV7-9, with 10 bases matching TRBD1. This CDR3 comprises 14 residues. The germline gives CDR1 SEHNR, CDR2 FQNEAQ (reference sequence). V shed 8 bases, J shed 2 bases, and the junction held 4 bases outside the gene matches. The DNA of the CDR3 is TGTGCCAGCTATGACAGGGGGCCCACAGATACGCAGTATTTT. It is translated as CASYDRGPTDTQYF.

There are many counts of this clonotype. This rearrangement joins TRBV7-9 to TRBJ1-2; a possible D gene is TRBD1 (5 bases). This CDR3 has 14 residues. Trimming stripped 0 bases from V and 4 bases from J, with 9 bases between. Germline loops: CDR1 SEHNR, CDR2 FQNEAQ (reference sequence). CDR3 bases: TGTGCCAGCAGCTTAGCGCTGGGGGGCTATGGCTACACCTTC. Its protein product is CASSLALGGYGYTF. The full variable domain, in which reference TRBV7-9 and TRBJ1-2 provide the parts outside the CDR3, is DTGVSQNPRHKITKRGQNVTFRCDPISEHNRLYWYRQTLGQGPEFLTYFQNEAQLEKSRLLSDRFSAERPKGSFSTLEIQRTEQGDSAMYLCASSLALGGYGYTFGSGTRLTVV.

J is TRBJ2-3 and V is TRBV20-1, with 11 bases aligning to TRBD2. CDR3 length: 15 amino acids. The ends lost 3 bases at V and 5 bases at J; junction bases unmatched: 7. Germline assignment: CDR1 DFQATT and CDR2 SNEGSKA (reference sequence). For the CDR3, the DNA is TGCAGTGCTAGTTCTAGCGGGGGGTATGAAGATACGCAGTATTTT. Its translation: CSASSSGGYEDTQYF.

The V and J genes are TRBV29-1 and TRBJ1-1; D is unclear. The CDR3 loop spans 11 amino acids. Germline V gene sequence: CDR1 SQVTM, CDR2 ANQGSEA. Trimming shortened V by 7 bases and J by 3 bases, and 9 bases separated the two germline ends. The CDR3: CSAHGYTEAFF. In DNA, the CDR3 is TGCAGCGCCCACGGTTACACTGAAGCTTTCTTT. The entire variable domain, with the rest obtained from reference TRBV29-1 and TRBJ1-1, is as follows: SAVISQKPSRDICQRGTSLTIQCQVDSQVTMMFWYRQQPGQSLTLIATANQGSEATYESGFVIDKFPISRPNLTFSTLTVSNMSPEDSSIYLCSAHGYTEAFFGQGTRLTVV.

Comments on this clonotype: The DNA is omitted, as the CDR3 cannot be located on it reliably, and the CDR3 follows TCRdb's listing. The rearrangement links TRBV27 to TRBJ1-1. CDR1 MNHEY and CDR2 SMNVEV come from the germline V gene (reference sequence). The CDR3 is made up of 14 amino acids, end residues included. CDR3 region: CASSSSNMNTEAFF.

The J gene is TRBJ1-5, the V gene TRBV5-1; maybe TRBD1 (5 bases). The V and J ends lost 0 bases and 2 bases respectively, with 9 bases between them. The CDR3 consists of 15 residues. The V gene's germline CDR1 is SGHRS and CDR2 YFSETQ. CDR3 sequence: CASSLAAGRNQPQHF. Written as DNA, the CDR3 is TGCGCCAGCAGCTTGGCAGCAGGGCGCAATCAGCCCCAGCATTTT.

This clonotype was recorded a few times. This chain uses TRBV28 with TRBJ1-4; D may be TRBD1 (6 bases). From germline, CDR1 is MDHEN and CDR2 SYDVKM. The length of the CDR3 is 13 residues. Trimming took off 2 bases at V and 8 bases at J, with 9 bases between the two ends. CDR3 sequence reads: CASSLEGVEKLFF. The CDR3 DNA sequence: TGTGCCAGCAGTTTAGAGGGGGTCGAAAAACTGTTTTTT.

The chain joins TRBV6-5 to TRBJ2-7; D call uncertain. Per germline, CDR1 MNHEY and CDR2 SVGAGI. Trimming took 0 bases from V and 3 from J, leaving 18 bases between them. This CDR3 has 17 amino acids. In DNA form, the CDR3 reads TGTGCCAGCAGTTACTCTTACCCCGACGAGACCGACTACGAGCAGTACTTC. Translated: CASSYSYPDETDYEQYF.

This clonotype was found once. The chain combines TRBV6-2 or TRBV6-3 with TRBJ2-1; a weak D match, TRBD1 (6 bases). The CDR3 length is 12 residues. V was pared by 8 bases and J by 5 bases, with 10 bases between. Germline V gene data show CDR1 as MNHEY and CDR2 as SVGEGT. CDR3 nucleotide sequence: TGTGCCAGCGGGGGACACGACAATGAGCAGTTCTTC. Translated, it gives CASGGHDNEQFF.